What follows are 7 T cell receptor beta chains derived from one specimen sequenced in a study of cytomegalovirus exposure and HLA in healthy donors. The PCR contained 60 Vbeta and 13 Jbeta primers. The table came from immunoSEQ multiplex PCR; TCRdb's copy has only in-frame clones and leaves some out. In the table there are some 110,000 clones, roughly three quarters of which are singletons. Source material: PBMCs. These receptor sequences come from a man aged 45 to 65 in good health and CMV-seropositive.

The gene calls are TRBV4-1 and TRBJ2-7; TRBD1 aligns across 10 bases. Germline CDR1 and CDR2: MGHRA and YSYEKL. The CDR3 covers 16 residues. V shed 0 bases, J shed 6 bases, and the junction held 8 bases outside the gene matches. CDR3 DNA: TGCGCCAGCAGCCAAGAGGGGACAGGGGAGGGGTTCGAGCAGTACTTC. This gives the protein CASSQEGTGEGFEQYF.

This chain links TRBV7-9 with TRBJ2-5; D not certain. V was shortened by 6 bases and J by 2 bases, with 10 bases between the two germline ends. Germline V CDR1 and CDR2: SEHNR, FQNEAQ (reference sequence). The CDR3 has 13 residues. CDR3 coding DNA: TGTGCCAGCAGTCAGGCCCTTCAAGAGACCCAGTACTTC. Translation gives CASSQALQETQYF.

This clone was counted a few times. This chain connects TRBV25-1 to TRBJ1-1; no firm D call. The CDR3 consists of 15 residues. Trimming stripped 0 bases from V and 0 bases from J, with 8 bases between. Germline-derived CDR1 and CDR2 are MGHDK and SYGVNS. In DNA form, the CDR3 reads TGTGCCAGCAGTGAATACGCAGGCATGAACACTGAAGCTTTCTTT. Protein sequence: CASSEYAGMNTEAFF.

Concerning this clone itself: Other DNA sequences within the sample encode an identical CDR3. The chain carries TRBV19 and TRBJ2-5, with D possibly being TRBD1 (6 bases). The germline gives CDR1 LNHDA, CDR2 SQIVND (reference sequence). The CDR3 sequence is 13 residues long. The germline V and J ends were trimmed by 7 bases and 4 bases, with 13 bases remaining between them. CDR3: CASTPGAGETQYF. CDR3 nucleotides: TGTGCCAGTACCCCAGGGGCAGGAGAGACCCAGTACTTC.

The chain joins TRBV23-1 to TRBJ2-1; D might be TRBD1 (5 bases). TRBV23-1 is designated an ORF whose function remains uncertain. V was pared by 3 bases and J by 2 bases, with 23 bases between. This CDR3 region has 19 residues. The CDR3 reads CASSQDNSKRPPAYNEQFF. The CDR3 DNA sequence: TGCGCCAGCAGTCAGGACAACAGCAAACGACCCCCTGCCTACAATGAGCAGTTCTTC.

This chain links TRBV6-5 with TRBJ2-5; D is undetermined. The V end lost 2 bases, the J end lost 1 base, and 8 bases lay between the germline ends. CDR1 and CDR2 (germline): MNHEY, SVGAGI. This CDR3 is built from 14 residues. The CDR3 is CASSYGQLQETQYF. The CDR3 nucleotides are TGTGCCAGCAGTTACGGGCAGCTCCAAGAGACCCAGTACTTC.

CDR3 DNA sequence: TGTGCCAGCAGCGTCCGACTAGCGGGAGAGGAAGACGAGCAGTACTTC. The encoded protein is CASSVRLAGEEDEQYF. V is TRBV11-2 and J is TRBJ2-7; 12 nucleotides match TRBD2. V shed 5 bases, J shed 5 bases, and the junction held 10 bases outside the gene matches. This CDR3 comprises 16 residues. Germline lookup yields CDR1 SGHAT and CDR2 FQNNGV.